These T cell receptor beta chains were read from a single sample in a study of regulatory T cells in long-lasting Graves disease. TCRdb re-called the multiplex PCR reads through MiXCR, storing one row per CDR3 protein. The sample yields 500,000 or so distinct CDR3 sequences, 15% to 20% seen once. These sequences were also reported in another study, on T cells in Graves' hyperthyroidism and ophthalmopathy.

The sequenced sample was peripheral blood mononuclear cells (PBMCs), obtained at new diagnosis, from a patient treated with antithyroid drugs. Every receptor here comes from a woman aged 35-65 years with Graves disease. The CDR3 runs from the conserved cysteine through the conserved F or W. D genes are given only for firm matches. Some rows have no size entry. The others give once, few or many, or a class for an expanded clone.

CDR3 length | D gene | J gene | clone size | V gene | CDR3 protein | CDR3 DNA
14 | - | TRBJ2-3 | many | TRBV18 | CASSFRGWTDTQYF | TGTGCCAGCTCATTCAGGGGATGGACAGATACGCAGTATTTT
11 | - | TRBJ1-1 | many | TRBV15 | CATRGGPEAFF | TGTGCCACCAGAGGGGGGCCTGAAGCTTTCTTT
12 | - | TRBJ1-6 | many | TRBV12-3/TRBV12-4 | CASSPQPPSLHF | TGTGCCAGCAGTCCTCAGCCTCCCTCCCTCCACTTT
15 | TRBD2 | TRBJ2-3 | many | TRBV7-3 | CASSSSGGAGDTQYF | TGTGCCAGCAGCTCTAGCGGGGGGGCAGGGGATACGCAGTATTTT
13 | - | TRBJ1-2 | few | TRBV30 | CAWTHPGRRGYTF | TGTGCCTGGACCCACCCGGGCCGTAGAGGCTACACCTTC
12 | - | TRBJ1-4 | - | TRBV4-1 | CASSQDSEKLFF | TGCGCCAGCAGCCAAGATTCGGAAAAACTGTTTTTT
17 | TRBD1 | TRBJ1-5 | few | TRBV4-1 | CASRTGTASRSNQPQHF | TGCGCCAGCAGAACCGGGACAGCTTCGAGGAGCAATCAGCCCCAGCATTTT
13 | - | TRBJ2-7 | many | TRBV20-1 | CSAPRDFPGEQYF | TGCAGTGCTCCCCGGGACTTCCCGGGCGAGCAGTACTTC
15 | - | TRBJ1-5 | few | TRBV5-1 | CASSLESREDQPQHF | TGTGCCAGCAGCTTGGAGAGCAGGGAAGATCAGCCCCAGCATTTT
14 | - | TRBJ2-7 | many | TRBV13 | CASSSTDRVHEQYF | TGTGCCAGCAGCTCAACGGACAGAGTCCACGAGCAGTACTTC
14 | - | TRBJ2-1 | few | TRBV9 | CASSVRHEDNEQFF | TGTGCCAGCAGCGTAAGGCATGAGGACAATGAGCAGTTCTTC
17 | TRBD1 | TRBJ2-1 | few | TRBV24-1 | CATSDSPGQGDLNEQFF | TGTGCCACCAGTGATTCGCCGGGACAGGGGGACCTCAATGAGCAGTTCTTC
16 | - | TRBJ1-2 | - | TRBV4-1 | CASSQDTGTIKVGYTF | TGCGCCAGCAGCCAAGATACCGGGACTATCAAGGTGGGCTACACCTTC
14 | TRBD1 | TRBJ1-3 | few | TRBV20-1 | CSARRTGVGNTIYF | TGCAGTGCCCGGAGGACAGGGGTGGGAAACACCATATATTTT
13 | - | TRBJ1-1 | many | TRBV2 | CASSGQGITEAFF | TGTGCCAGCAGTGGTCAGGGAATCACTGAAGCTTTCTTT
14 | - | TRBJ1-5 | - | TRBV4-1 | CASSQDTGRQPQHF | TGCGCCAGCAGCCAAGATACAGGGAGGCAGCCCCAGCATTTT